The T cell receptor (beta chain) under discussion was sequenced for a study of T cell responses to AZD1222 COVID-19 vaccine. TCRdb's table, derived via immunoSEQ multiplex PCR, lists solely in-frame clones and lacks some. The data hold more than 100,000 clones, with roughly 90% observed a single time. Germline values: CDR1 LNHDA, CDR2 SQIVND (reference sequence). This CDR3 comprises 12 residues. V was pared by 6 bases and J by 5 bases, with 10 bases between. V gene TRBV19 combines with J gene TRBJ2-5; TRBD2 is a possible D gene (6 bases). This receptor was taken from an adult in good health. Sequencing used peripheral blood, obtained on day 0 of AZD1222 vaccination. CDR3 sequence: CASSPGVETQYF. The CDR3 DNA reads as TGTGCCAGTAGCCCGGGGGTGGAGACCCAGTACTTC. Full variable domain (outside the CDR3, taken from reference TRBV19 and TRBJ2-5): DGGITQSPKYLFRKEGQNVTLSCEQNLNHDAMYWYRQDPGQGLRLIYYSQIVNDFQKGDIAEGYSVSREKKESFPLTVTSAQKNPTAFYLCASSPGVETQYFGPGTRLLVL.